The sequence of this T cell receptor beta chain was determined in a study of CD8 T cells in Susac syndrome. The study, taken as a whole, reports: CD4+ T cell repertoires in Susac syndrome lacked clonal expansion.

With random hexamers, 0.5 to 1 ug RNA was reverse transcribed. Across 54 Vbeta and 13 Jbeta, TCR beta CDR3 was amplified with immunoSEQ multiplex PCR. TCRdb analysed the immunoSEQ multiplex PCR reads with MiXCR anew, one entry per CDR3 protein. Counted here are 95,000 to 150,000 distinct CDR3 sequences, just over 95% occurring once; the ten biggest clones make up approximately 0.15%. Concerning this clonotype itself: Its specificity is unknown.

TCR beta sequencing covered blood CD8+ and CD4+ T cells. Specimen: CD4+ T cells from PBMCs. The TCR comes from a human donor with Susac syndrome.

CDR3 amino acids: CASSFRLAGMSEQFF. In DNA form, the CDR3 reads TGTGCCAGCAGTTTCAGACTAGCGGGGATGAGCGAGCAGTTCTTC. The rearrangement links TRBV6-6 to TRBJ2-1; 11 bases line up with TRBD2. This CDR3 spans 15 amino acids. V dropped 4 bases and J dropped 10; count of bases not matched to a gene: 9. Germline loops: CDR1 MNHNY, CDR2 SVGAGI (reference sequence).